One and the same sample provided the 14 T cell receptor beta chains below, sequenced in a study of shared clonotypes between healthy human individuals. The method was immunoSEQ multiplex PCR; TCRdb's version includes in-frame clones alone and lacks a portion of them. The repertoire holds roughly 530,000 clones, with 96% as singletons. Sequencing was performed on naive CD4+ T cells sorted from blood. Subset indicated: CD45RA+ positively selected. These receptors were obtained from a woman in her twenties or thirties in good health.

In regard to this clone: Other DNA sequences of this sample code for an identical CDR3. V gene TRBV5-6 combines with J gene TRBJ1-4; D possibly corresponds to TRBD1 (5 bases). Germline V CDR1 and CDR2: SGHDT, YYEEEE. Trimming removed 6 bases at V and 5 bases at J, with 11 bases between. The CDR3 extends over 13 amino acids. The CDR3 reads CASTRGLNEKLFF. The CDR3, as DNA: TGTGCCAGCACCCGGGGGTTAAATGAAAAACTGTTTTTT.

The V gene is TRBV7-2, the J gene TRBJ2-1; D is unclear. CDR3 length: 14 residues. Germline loops: CDR1 SGHTA, CDR2 FQGNSA. The ends were cut back, 5 bases at V and 5 bases at J, with 13 bases in the middle. The CDR3 reads CASSPGRANNEQFF. The CDR3 coding sequence is TGTGCCAGCAGCCCCGGACGGGCGAACAATGAGCAGTTCTTC.

The V gene is TRBV7-9, the J gene TRBJ2-7, with 9 bases that match TRBD1. The CDR3 loop spans 17 amino acids. Germline lookup yields CDR1 SEHNR and CDR2 FQNEAQ (reference sequence). J gave up 4 bases and V 5 bases, and 15 bases lay outside the gene matches. For the CDR3, the DNA is TGTGCCAGCAGCGCCCCTAGGGTGGGACAGGGAGGGTACGAGCAGTACTTC. Translation: CASSAPRVGQGGYEQYF.

V is TRBV19 and J is TRBJ1-1; D might be TRBD1 (6 bases). Germline values: CDR1 LNHDA, CDR2 SQIVND (reference sequence). The CDR3 sequence is 18 residues long. Trimming left V 5 bases short and J 2 bases short, with 24 bases between. Here the CDR3 reads CASSLSPGDTGRNTEAFF. CDR3 bases: TGTGCCAGTAGTCTATCGCCGGGGGACACGGGACGAAACACTGAAGCTTTCTTT.

The J gene is TRBJ2-2, the V gene TRBV7-8; D is possibly TRBD1 (6 bases). The V and J ends lost 2 bases and 4 bases respectively, with 23 bases between them. CDR3 size: 19 residues. Germline CDR1 reads SGHVS; CDR2 reads FQNEAQ. This CDR3 reads CASSLLWRTGLFSTGELFF. Here the CDR3 DNA reads TGTGCCAGCAGCTTATTGTGGAGAACAGGGCTCTTTAGCACCGGGGAGCTGTTTTTT.

The chain is built from TRBV30 and TRBJ2-7; D might be TRBD1 or TRBD2, each matching 5 bases. V was shortened by 1 base and J by 6 bases, with 10 bases between the two germline ends. This CDR3 has 12 amino acids. The germline CDR1 and CDR2 sequences are GTSNPN and SVGIG (reference sequence). CDR3 sequence (DNA): TGTGCCTGGAGTGCCAGGGCGGGCGAGCAGTACTTC. Its protein product is CAWSARAGEQYF. The full variable domain, in which reference TRBV30 and TRBJ2-7 provide the parts outside the CDR3, is SQTIHQWPATLVQPVGSPLSLECTVEGTSNPNLYWYRQAAGRGLQLLFYSVGIGQISSEVPQNLSASRPQDRQFILSSKKLLLSDSGFYLCAWSARAGEQYFGPGTRLTVT.

This rearrangement joins TRBV7-8 to TRBJ1-5, with D perhaps TRBD1 (6 bases). The V end was cut by 1 base, the J end by 7 bases, with 8 bases between. CDR1 and CDR2 from the germline V gene are SGHVS and FQNEAQ. This CDR3 contains 13 residues. DNA of the CDR3: TGTGCCAGCAGCTTAGAGGGGGTACAGCCCCAGCATTTT. Translated: CASSLEGVQPQHF.

The chain employs TRBV20-1 and TRBJ2-3, with D possibly matching TRBD2 (5 bases). CDR3 length: 11 amino acids. The germline CDR1 and CDR2 sequences are DFQATT and SNEGSKA (reference sequence). The germline V and J ends were trimmed by 3 bases and 8 bases, with 9 bases remaining between them. The CDR3 is CSASSAATQYF. CDR3 sequence (DNA): TGCAGTGCTAGTAGCGCCGCTACGCAGTATTTT.

The rearrangement joins TRBV28 to TRBJ1-2; D ambiguous. CDR1 and CDR2 from the germline V gene are MDHEN and SYDVKM. V lost 3 bases and J lost 8, with 22 bases in between. The CDR3 extends over 16 amino acids. DNA of the CDR3: TGTGCCAGCAGTTTCCCTATTCAGGCCCCCTTGGGGGGCTACACCTTC. Translating it yields CASSFPIQAPLGGYTF.

This clone has a handful of counts. Other DNA sequences in the same sample also yield this CDR3. The CDR3 sequence: CASSLAGGGYTF. In DNA form, the CDR3 reads TGTGCCAGCAGCTTGGCGGGAGGGGGCTACACCTTC. This rearrangement joins TRBV5-4 to TRBJ1-2; D gene ambiguous. CDR3 length: 12 amino acids. The germline CDR1 and CDR2 sequences are SGHNT and YYREEE (reference sequence). V was cut by 0 bases and J by 8 bases, with 8 bases left in between. Combining the CDR3 with reference TRBV5-4 and TRBJ1-2 gives the whole variable domain ETGVTQSPTHLIKTRGQQVTLRCSSQSGHNTVSWYQQALGQGPQFIFQYYREEENGRGNFPPRFSGLQFPNYSSELNVNALELDDSALYLCASSLAGGGYTFGSGTRLTVV.

This clone was recorded a few times. This rearrangement joins TRBV18 to TRBJ2-7, with TRBD1 matching over 9 bases. This CDR3 contains 15 residues. J was trimmed by 4 bases and V by 3 bases; bases with no gene match: 7. Germline V lookup: CDR1 KGHSH, CDR2 LQKENI. This chain's CDR3 is CASSPLKDRGYEQYF. The CDR3 region has the DNA TGTGCCAGCTCACCTCTAAAGGACAGGGGATACGAGCAGTACTTC. The full variable domain, in which reference TRBV18 and TRBJ2-7 provide the parts outside the CDR3, is NAGVMQNPRHLVRRRGQEARLRCSPMKGHSHVYWYRQLPEEGLKFMVYLQKENIIDESGMPKERFSAEFPKEGPSILRIQQVVRGDSAAYFCASSPLKDRGYEQYFGPGTRLTVT.

The rearrangement joins TRBV19 to TRBJ1-5, with unresolved D. The ends were cut back, 5 bases at V and 2 bases at J, with 10 bases in the middle. The CDR3 has 14 amino acids. The germline gives CDR1 LNHDA, CDR2 SQIVND (reference sequence). The CDR3 spells CASSSVNGNQPQHF. CDR3 nucleotide sequence: TGTGCCAGTAGTTCGGTGAACGGCAATCAGCCCCAGCATTTT.

This sequence joins TRBV28 and TRBJ2-7, with 8 bases fitting TRBD2. V was pared by 3 bases and J by 1 base, with 5 bases of the junction left unmatched. The germline V gene encodes CDR1 MDHEN and CDR2 SYDVKM. CDR3 length: 15 amino acids. The DNA of the CDR3 is TGTGCCAGCAGTTTTCTGCGGGAGGCTTCCTACGAGCAGTACTTC. This gives the protein CASSFLREASYEQYF.

On this clone: Other DNA sequences in the sample encode the same CDR3. This sequence joins TRBV28 and TRBJ1-4; 8 bases fit TRBD1. This CDR3 is built from 15 residues. The junction had 5 bases not matched to a gene; V was cut back by 4 bases and J by 4 bases. Germline assignment: CDR1 MDHEN and CDR2 SYDVKM. For the CDR3, the DNA is TGTGCCAGCAGTTCTCAGGGGGCGGGTAATGAAAAACTGTTTTTT. Protein: CASSSQGAGNEKLFF. Full variable domain (missing parts from reference TRBV28 and TRBJ1-4): DVKVTQSSRYLVKRTGEKVFLECVQDMDHENMFWYRQDPGLGLRLIYFSYDVKMKEKGDIPEGYSVSREKKERFSLILESASTNQTSMYLCASSSQGAGNEKLFFGSGTQLSVL.